This passage covers 18 T cell receptor beta chains from one sample sequenced in a study of vaccination and CD4 T cells after COVID-19. Treatment noted: roughly 11-day PBMC culture with coronavirus spike peptide pools or control peptides (ViraFEST assay). With the Oncomine TCR Beta short-read assay, DNA from cultured CD4+ T cells was sequenced. TCRdb reprocessed the PCR reads with MiXCR, giving one entry per CDR3 protein. Of about 4,200 distinct CDR3 sequences in the sample, over 20% are singletons; the top ten hold 20% to 30%. These receptors have no identified antigens. Sequenced input: CD4+ T cells from blood, cultured in vitro. Receptors originate from a human donor who had recovered from COVID-19.

This clonotype has more than one count but fewer than ten. The CDR3: CASSPNTDTQYF. The CDR3 nucleotides are TGTGCCAGCAGCCCAAACACAGATACGCAGTATTTT. The chain uses TRBV7-3 and TRBJ2-3, with D unclear. Trimming left V 5 bases short and J 2 bases short, with 5 bases between. Germline V lookup: CDR1 SGHTA, CDR2 FQGTGA. This CDR3 region has 12 residues. The whole variable domain, remainder taken from reference TRBV7-3 and TRBJ2-3, is GAGVSQTPSNKVTEKGKYVELRCDPISGHTALYWYRQSLGQGPEFLIYFQGTGAADDSGLPNDRFFAVRPEGSVSTLKIQRTERGDSAVYLCASSPNTDTQYFGPGTRLTVL.

CDR3 protein: CASSRVGLVGDEQYF. The DNA for the CDR3 is TGTGCCAGTAGTAGGGTCGGGTTGGTCGGGGACGAGCAGTACTTC. This rearrangement joins TRBV19 to TRBJ2-7, with D possibly TRBD2 on 5 matching bases. V was shortened by 4 bases and J by 5 bases, with 18 bases between the two germline ends. This CDR3 comprises 15 residues. Germline CDR1 and CDR2: LNHDA and SQIVND (reference sequence).

J is TRBJ2-1 and V is TRBV2; D unclear. There are 13 residues in the CDR3. CDR1 is SNHLY and CDR2 is FYNNEI in the germline V gene. V lost 7 bases and J 4 bases, leaving 11 bases between the germline ends. The CDR3 sequence: CASMGRIYNEQFF. CDR3 DNA sequence: TGTGCCAGCATGGGCAGAATTTACAATGAGCAGTTCTTC.

This clonotype is judged large. The gene calls are TRBV11-2 and TRBJ2-1, with 9 bases fitting TRBD2. Germline V gene sequence: CDR1 SGHAT, CDR2 FQNNGV. Unmatched junction bases numbered 6, after V lost 1 base and J lost 8 bases. CDR3 size: 15 residues. The CDR3 reads CASSLGAGGRHEQFF. As DNA, the CDR3 is TGTGCCAGCAGCTTAGGGGCGGGGGGGCGGCATGAGCAGTTCTTC.

This clonotype has a handful of counts. As DNA, the CDR3 is TGTGCCAGCAGTGCCTACCTTGTCGTCAGTGGCTACACCTTC. Its protein product is CASSAYLVVSGYTF. This rearrangement joins TRBV6-4 to TRBJ1-2; D is undetermined. The CDR3 covers 14 residues. The V gene's germline CDR1 is MRHNA and CDR2 SNTAGT. The V gene lost 4 bases and the J gene lost 7 bases, with 16 bases spanning the gap.

The chain carries TRBV18 and TRBJ1-3; 8 nucleotides line up with TRBD1. The CDR3 extends over 14 amino acids. Per germline, CDR1 KGHSH and CDR2 LQKENI. The trim removed 5 bases at V and 3 bases at J, leaving 3 bases unmatched. For the CDR3, the DNA is TGTGCCAGCTCATCCGGGACAGGTGGAAACACCATATATTTT. It codes for CASSSGTGGNTIYF. The complete variable domain, with remaining parts taken from reference TRBV18 and TRBJ1-3, reads NAGVMQNPRHLVRRRGQEARLRCSPMKGHSHVYWYRQLPEEGLKFMVYLQKENIIDESGMPKERFSAEFPKEGPSILRIQQVVRGDSAAYFCASSSGTGGNTIYFGEGSWLTVV.

V is TRBV5-8 and J is TRBJ2-7; D possibly corresponds to TRBD1 (6 bases). The CDR3 is 14 residues long. The germline V and J ends were trimmed by 4 bases and 2 bases, with 13 bases remaining between them. Germline lookup yields CDR1 SGHTS and CDR2 YDEGEE. The CDR3 is CASSTSDSPYEQYF. Here the CDR3 DNA reads TGTGCCAGCAGCACATCGGACAGCCCCTACGAGCAGTACTTC.

V and J are TRBV4-1 and TRBJ1-1; no definite D call. The CDR3 runs 14 residues. Trimming left V 0 bases short and J 5 bases short, with 10 bases between. Germline values: CDR1 MGHRA, CDR2 YSYEKL. CDR3 bases: TGCGCCAGCAGCCAAGAAAAATATATGACTGAAGCTTTCTTT. Its translation: CASSQEKYMTEAFF.

This clonotype is deemed medium-sized (0.01 to 0.1%). V is TRBV6-1 and J is TRBJ2-2; 12 nucleotides agree with TRBD2. The trim removed 5 bases at V and 5 bases at J, leaving 3 bases unmatched. The CDR3 sequence is 15 residues long. CDR1 is MNHNS and CDR2 is SASEGT in the germline V gene. In DNA, the CDR3 is TGTGCCAGCAGTCCGGGACTAGCGGGTACCGGGGAGCTGTTTTTT. Translating gives CASSPGLAGTGELFF.

Note on this clonotype: Relative to the germline gene, one junction end is altered; a read error may explain this. This chain links TRBV12-3 or TRBV12-4 with TRBJ1-6, with D tentatively TRBD1 (5 bases). The CDR3 spans 14 residues. CDR3 amino acids: CSSTPLGGNSPLHF. DNA for the CDR3: TGTTCCAGCACCCCTTTGGGGGGAAACTCACCCCTCCACTTT.

This clonotype was observed a handful of times. The chain recombines TRBV18 with TRBJ1-1; 8 bases are shared with TRBD1. With V trimmed by 3 bases and J by 3 bases, 0 bases remained unmatched. This CDR3 spans 13 amino acids. The germline V gene has CDR1 KGHSH and CDR2 LQKENI. The CDR3 loop is CASSPGQDTEAFF. CDR3 DNA sequence: TGTGCCAGCTCACCGGGACAGGACACTGAAGCTTTCTTT. Full variable domain (rest looked up from reference TRBV18 and TRBJ1-1): NAGVMQNPRHLVRRRGQEARLRCSPMKGHSHVYWYRQLPEEGLKFMVYLQKENIIDESGMPKERFSAEFPKEGPSILRIQQVVRGDSAAYFCASSPGQDTEAFFGQGTRLTVV.

This chain uses TRBV6-1 with TRBJ1-1; D uncertain. The CDR3 is made up of 14 amino acids. The germline V gene encodes CDR1 MNHNS and CDR2 SASEGT. V dropped 5 bases and J dropped 1 base, with 11 bases sitting between them. CDR3: CASSRLAGNTEAFF. The CDR3 DNA reads as TGTGCCAGCAGTCGGCTGGCGGGGAACACTGAAGCTTTCTTT.

This clonotype qualifies as medium-sized. The chain uses TRBV6-1 and TRBJ1-2, with TRBD1 matching 11 bases. V lost 3 bases to trimming and J lost 2 bases; unmatched junction nucleotides: 2. The CDR3 length is 15 residues. Germline V gives CDR1 MNHNS, CDR2 SASEGT. Here the CDR3 DNA reads TGTGCCAGCAGTGAGGGACAGGGGGTGAACTATGGCTACACCTTC. Residues: CASSEGQGVNYGYTF.

The genes are TRBV6-1 and TRBJ2-1; maybe TRBD2 (6 bases). The CDR3 consists of 13 residues. V lost 9 bases and J 4 bases, leaving 13 bases between the germline ends. Germline lookup yields CDR1 MNHNS and CDR2 SASEGT. The CDR3 here is CASGRGVYNEQFF. CDR3 DNA sequence: TGTGCCAGTGGGCGGGGTGTATACAATGAGCAGTTCTTC.

This clonotype was detected a few times. The CDR3, as DNA: TGTGCCAGTAGCCTAAATCCTCAGGGGCTCGGTGGAAACACCATATATTTT. It specifies CASSLNPQGLGGNTIYF. The J gene is TRBJ1-3, the V gene TRBV19; D is perhaps TRBD1 (6 bases). V lost 6 bases, J lost 3 bases, and 21 bases lay in between. Germline V gene sequence: CDR1 LNHDA, CDR2 SQIVND (reference sequence). CDR3 length equals 17 residues. Together with reference TRBV19 and TRBJ1-3, the CDR3 gives the full variable domain: DGGITQSPKYLFRKEGQNVTLSCEQNLNHDAMYWYRQDPGQGLRLIYYSQIVNDFQKGDIAEGYSVSREKKESFPLTVTSAQKNPTAFYLCASSLNPQGLGGNTIYFGEGSWLTVV.

This clonotype is deemed medium-sized (0.01 to 0.1%). The chain joins TRBV7-2 to TRBJ1-3; D uncertain. V lost 5 bases to trimming and J lost 0 bases, with 20 bases between them. CDR3 length: 18 residues. CDR1 and CDR2 (germline): SGHTA, FQGNSA. CDR3 in amino acids: CASSLTGRLRRSGNTIYF. The CDR3 nucleotides read TGTGCCAGCAGCCTCACCGGACGGCTACGCCGCTCTGGAAACACCATATATTTT. The entire variable domain, with the rest obtained from reference TRBV7-2 and TRBJ1-3, is as follows: GAGVSQSPSNKVTEKGKDVELRCDPISGHTALYWYRQSLGQGLEFLIYFQGNSAPDKSGLPSDRFSAERTGGSVSTLTIQRTQQEDSAVYLCASSLTGRLRRSGNTIYFGEGSWLTVV.

This clonotype appeared a few times. The gene calls are TRBV20-1 and TRBJ2-1; TRBD2 agrees at 15 bases. The CDR3 covers 17 residues. The ends lost 6 bases at V and 0 bases at J; junction bases unmatched: 6. In germline, CDR1 is DFQATT, CDR2 SNEGSKA (reference sequence). The CDR3 loop reads CSAVGLAGGSSYNEQFF. CDR3 nucleotide sequence: TGCAGTGCCGTTGGACTAGCGGGGGGGAGCTCCTACAATGAGCAGTTCTTC.

The genes are TRBV6-1 and TRBJ1-1; unclear D gene. From germline, CDR1 is MNHNS and CDR2 SASEGT. V lost 6 bases, J lost 6 bases, and 23 bases lay in between. The CDR3 contains 16 residues. The CDR3 DNA reads TGTGCCAGCAGCTCCCCCGTCCAACGCCAGCGCGCTGAAGCTTTCTTT. Protein sequence: CASSSPVQRQRAEAFF.